This T cell receptor (beta chain) appears in the sequencing data of a study of blood T cells in healthy people across ages. A second 7 to 11 cycle PCR used barcoded and J-beta primers. One entry per CDR3 protein results from TCRdb running MiXCR on the 5' RACE reads. The table has approximately 690,000 distinct CDR3 sequences, 58% seen once. Note on this clonotype: The junction departs from germline at one end; a sequencing error may be responsible.

The CDR3 totals 14 residues. Germline assignment: CDR1 SQVTM and CDR2 ANQGSEA. Sequenced input: blood. This receptor was identified in a man aged 60-69 years in good health. V and J are TRBV29-1 and TRBJ1-1; weak D call: TRBD1 (6 bases). CDR3 amino acids: CSVRPGHPNTEAIF. The DNA for the CDR3 is TGCAGCGTAAGACCGGGACACCCGAACACTGAAGCTATCTTT.